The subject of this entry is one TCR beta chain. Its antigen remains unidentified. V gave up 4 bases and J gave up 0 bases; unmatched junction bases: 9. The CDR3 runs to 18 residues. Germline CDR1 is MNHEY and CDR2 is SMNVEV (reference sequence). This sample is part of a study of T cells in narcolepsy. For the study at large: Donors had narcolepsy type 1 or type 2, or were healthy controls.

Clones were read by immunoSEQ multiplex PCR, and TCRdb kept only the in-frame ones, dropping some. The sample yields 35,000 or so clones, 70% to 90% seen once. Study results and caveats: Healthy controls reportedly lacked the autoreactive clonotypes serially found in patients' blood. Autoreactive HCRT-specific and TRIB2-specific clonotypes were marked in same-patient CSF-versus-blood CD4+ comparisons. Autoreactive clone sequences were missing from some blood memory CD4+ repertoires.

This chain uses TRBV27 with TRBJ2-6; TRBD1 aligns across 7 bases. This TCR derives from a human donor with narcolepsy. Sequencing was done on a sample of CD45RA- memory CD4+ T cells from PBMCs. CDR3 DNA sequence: TGTGCCAGCAGTTCACCCAGGGGGACGGGCTCTGGGGCCAACGTCCTGACTTTC. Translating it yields CASSSPRGTGSGANVLTF.